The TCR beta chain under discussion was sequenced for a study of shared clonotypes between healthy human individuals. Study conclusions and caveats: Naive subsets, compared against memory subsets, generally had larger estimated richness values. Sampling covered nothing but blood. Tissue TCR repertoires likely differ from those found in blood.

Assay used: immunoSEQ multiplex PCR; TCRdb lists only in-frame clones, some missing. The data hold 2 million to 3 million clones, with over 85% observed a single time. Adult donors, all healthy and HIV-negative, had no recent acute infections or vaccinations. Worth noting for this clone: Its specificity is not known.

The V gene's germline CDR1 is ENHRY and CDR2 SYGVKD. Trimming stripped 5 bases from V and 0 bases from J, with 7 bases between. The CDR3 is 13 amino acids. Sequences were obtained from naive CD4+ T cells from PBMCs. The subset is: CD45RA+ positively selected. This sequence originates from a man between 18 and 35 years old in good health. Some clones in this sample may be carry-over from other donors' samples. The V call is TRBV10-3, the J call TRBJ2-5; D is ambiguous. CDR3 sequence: CAISRSHQETQYF. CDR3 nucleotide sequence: TGTGCCATCAGTCGCAGCCACCAAGAGACCCAGTACTTC.